One T cell receptor (beta chain) is described in this entry. Its target is unknown. These data come from a study of T cell responses to AZD1222 COVID-19 vaccine. General observations from the study: Two AZD1222 doses significantly raised spike-specific TCR breadth and depth over controls. Nearly half of spike-specific TCRs reportedly target variant regions that are unmutated in the B.1.351 and B.1.1.7 variants. Just a handful of AZD1222 recipients tested seropositive at baseline. Donors were largely white British and mainly female; clonal diversity was possibly underestimated.

Method: immunoSEQ multiplex PCR; TCRdb's copy keeps in-frame clones and lacks some. Of 140,000 to 150,000 clones listed, about 90% are singletons. This sample comprised peripheral blood, obtained 28 days after the second dose of the MenACWY control vaccine. This clonotype was sampled from an adult who received the MenACWY meningococcal vaccine as a control.

This chain's CDR3 is CASSLVPGFTNQPQHF. CDR3 DNA: TGTGCCAGCAGCTTAGTCCCAGGGTTTACGAATCAGCCCCAGCATTTT. This chain links TRBV7-2 with TRBJ1-5; D may be TRBD1 (5 bases). Trimming removed 1 base from V and 4 bases from J, with 14 bases in between. CDR1 and CDR2 (germline): SGHTA, FQGNSA. The CDR3 is 16 amino acids.